A selection of T cell receptor beta chains follows, all from one sample in a study of blood T cell repertoires in COVID-19. This table comes from immunoSEQ multiplex PCR, and its TCRdb copy is limited to in-frame clones, with some not included. The sample lists roughly 78,000 clones; 70% to 90% were seen once. The sequenced sample was peripheral blood. These receptors came from a man aged 50 to 59 with acute or convalescent COVID-19. Both conserved end residues are part of each CDR3. The D gene is left open where the match is weak. The size entry is marked missing in some rows and otherwise reads once, few, many or a size class.

TRBD1	TRBJ2-7	-	TRBV6-5	CASSRGTASSYEQYF	TGTGCCAGCAGTCGTGGGACAGCCAGCTCCTACGAGCAGTACTTC
-	TRBJ2-5	-	TRBV9	CASSVRGIGETQYF	TGTGCCAGCAGCGTAAGAGGGATCGGGGAGACCCAGTACTTC
TRBD2	TRBJ2-1	-	TRBV9	CASSARLAGAARGDEQFF	TGTGCCAGCAGCGCCCGACTAGCGGGGGCCGCCAGGGGTGATGAGCAGTTCTTC
TRBD1	TRBJ1-2	-	TRBV6-5	CASRRDREANYGYTF	TGTGCCAGCAGACGGGACAGGGAAGCTAACTATGGCTACACCTTC
-	TRBJ1-1	few	TRBV7-3	CASSLQGGTEAFF	TGTGCCAGCAGCTTGCAGGGCGGCACTGAAGCTTTCTTT
TRBD1	TRBJ1-1	-	TRBV19	CASTKLRGLNTEAFF	TGTGCCAGTACCAAATTAAGGGGGCTCAACACTGAAGCTTTCTTT
-	TRBJ2-5	-	TRBV5-4	CASSSQGFQETQYF	TGTGCCAGCAGCTCGCAGGGGTTCCAAGAGACCCAGTACTTC
-	TRBJ2-7	-	TRBV7-8	CASSLVGGAYYEQYF	TGTGCCAGCAGCTTAGTAGGGGGGGCTTACTACGAGCAGTACTTC
-	TRBJ2-3	-	TRBV30	CAWSAAGLSDTQYF	TGTGCCTGGAGTGCTGCAGGGTTGTCAGATACGCAGTATTTT
-	TRBJ1-5	few	TRBV19	CASSMDSFVQPQHF	TGTGCCAGTAGTATGGACAGTTTTGTTCAGCCCCAGCATTTT
TRBD1	TRBJ1-5	-	TRBV30	CAWSLQGDQPQHF	TGTGCCTGGAGTCTCCAGGGGGATCAGCCCCAGCATTTT
TRBD2	TRBJ2-1	-	TRBV6-5	CASSTGLAAYNEQFF	TGTGCCAGCAGTACGGGACTAGCGGCATACAATGAGCAGTTCTTC
-	TRBJ1-6	-	TRBV19	CASSIRGGHNSPLHF	TGTGCCAGTAGTATCAGGGGCGGCCATAATTCACCCCTCCACTTT
-	TRBJ1-5	-	TRBV9	CASSVDTGYNQPQHF	TGTGCCAGCAGCGTAGATACAGGCTACAATCAGCCCCAGCATTTT
-	TRBJ2-1	-	TRBV6-5	CASSYSDSYNEQFF	TGTGCCAGCAGTTACTCGGACAGTTACAATGAGCAGTTCTTC
-	TRBJ1-5	-	TRBV21-1	CASSKFESRLYSNQPQHF	TGTGCCAGCAGCAAATTCGAGTCCAGACTCTATAGCAATCAGCCCCAGCATTTT
-	TRBJ1-2	-	TRBV5-1	CASTFGGSANYGYTF	TGCGCCAGCACCTTTGGGGGGTCAGCCAACTATGGCTACACCTTC
-	TRBJ1-5	-	TRBV7-8	CASSFTVREAQHF	TGTGCCAGCAGCTTCACGGTTCGAGAGGCCCAGCATTTT
-	TRBJ2-1	once	TRBV30	CAWSVIGPGEQFF	TGTGCCTGGAGTGTTATAGGGCCGGGGGAGCAGTTCTTC
-	TRBJ1-4	-	TRBV10-1	CASSESRGENEKLFF	TGCGCCAGCAGTGAGTCTAGGGGTGAGAATGAAAAACTGTTTTTT
-	TRBJ2-1	-	TRBV6-1	CASSETISSYNEQFF	TGTGCCAGCAGTGAGACTATTAGCTCCTACAATGAGCAGTTCTTC
TRBD1	TRBJ2-1	-	TRBV19	CASTLGTGAYNEQFF	TGTGCCAGTACCCTCGGGACAGGTGCCTACAATGAGCAGTTCTTC
-	TRBJ1-1	-	TRBV30	CAWSVRGAKTEAFF	TGTGCCTGGAGTGTACGGGGGGCAAAAACTGAAGCTTTCTTT
TRBD1	TRBJ1-4	-	TRBV5-4	CASSSRTGLIDEKLFF	TGTGCCAGCAGCTCCCGGACAGGGCTAATTGATGAAAAACTGTTTTTT
TRBD1	TRBJ1-2	-	TRBV12-3/TRBV12-4	CASSQGTGGGYTF	TGTGCCAGCAGTCAAGGGACAGGTGGTGGCTACACCTTC
TRBD1	TRBJ1-4	-	TRBV18	CASSPQTGSNEKLFF	TGTGCCAGCTCACCACAGACAGGGTCTAATGAAAAACTGTTTTTT
TRBD1	TRBJ2-7	-	TRBV5-1	CASSRTGIGYEQYF	TGCGCCAGCAGCCGGACAGGGATCGGGTACGAGCAGTACTTC
-	TRBJ2-7	-	TRBV19	CASSIAGEYEQYF	TGTGCCAGTAGTATTGCCGGGGAGTACGAGCAGTACTTC
TRBD2	TRBJ2-3	-	TRBV5-5	CASSSGLAGLIRTDTQYF	TGTGCCAGCAGCTCAGGACTAGCGGGCCTCATCCGCACAGATACGCAGTATTTT
TRBD1	TRBJ2-5	-	TRBV11-2	CASSWDRGIQETQYF	TGTGCCAGCAGCTGGGACAGGGGGATTCAAGAGACCCAGTACTTC